Given below is one T cell receptor (beta chain) in context. Its antigen is unknown. The CDR3 contains 13 residues. Trimming took 2 bases from V and 4 from J, leaving 9 bases between them. Germline values: CDR1 MNHNY, CDR2 SVGAGI (reference sequence). The PCR made use of 60 Vbeta and 13 Jbeta primers. TCRdb keeps only in-frame clones here, not all; method: immunoSEQ multiplex PCR. The sample includes 150,000 or so clones, approximately 82% of them seen just once. The data originate from a study of cytomegalovirus exposure and HLA in healthy donors. Study-level results: Most subjects had HLA-A and HLA-B alleles reportedly predicted accurately by TCR beta sequences.

This chain links TRBV6-6 with TRBJ2-7; weak D call: TRBD2 (6 bases). This TCR was recovered from a man aged 25 to 40 in good health and CMV-seropositive. The sample comprised PBMCs. The CDR3 DNA sequence: TGTGCCAGCAGTTACGGGGGGAGATACGAGCAGTACTTC. Translating gives CASSYGGRYEQYF.